This T cell receptor (beta chain) originates from a study of regulatory T cells in long-lasting Graves disease. Sample time point: newly diagnosed GD, antithyroid drugs for less than 3 months. Generation of the TCR library employed RNA extracted from PBMCs. This clonotype was detected many times. CDR3 length: 14 residues. V lost 1 base, J lost 6 bases, and 10 bases lay in between. Germline lookup yields CDR1 LGHNA and CDR2 YSLEER. To make TCR beta libraries, researchers used iRepertoire HTBI primers and Arm-PCR of CDR3 regions. TCRdb called the multiplex PCR reads again in MiXCR, with one record for every CDR3 protein. The data show under 250,000 distinct CDR3 sequences, 20% seen once.

The input for sequencing was peripheral blood mononuclear cells (PBMCs), taken at new diagnosis, from a patient treated with antithyroid drugs. This TCR derives from a female donor with Graves disease. The chain has TRBV4-3 and TRBJ2-4; D remains unclear. The CDR3 region has the DNA TGCGCCAGCAGCCAAGTTTACCCGACAAACATTCAGTACTTC. It yields the protein CASSQVYPTNIQYF.